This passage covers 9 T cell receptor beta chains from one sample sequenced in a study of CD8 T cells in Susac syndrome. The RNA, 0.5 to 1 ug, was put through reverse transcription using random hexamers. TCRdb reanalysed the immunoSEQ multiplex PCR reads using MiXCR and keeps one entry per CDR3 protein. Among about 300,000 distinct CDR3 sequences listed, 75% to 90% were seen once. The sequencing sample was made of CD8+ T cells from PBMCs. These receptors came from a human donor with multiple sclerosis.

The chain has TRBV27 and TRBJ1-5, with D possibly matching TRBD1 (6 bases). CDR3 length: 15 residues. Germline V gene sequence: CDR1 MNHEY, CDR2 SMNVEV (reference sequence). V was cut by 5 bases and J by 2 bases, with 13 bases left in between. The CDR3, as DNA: TGTGCCAGCAGTCGCAGGGGTGGAGGCAATCAGCCCCAGCATTTT. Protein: CASSRRGGGNQPQHF.

The CDR3, as DNA: TGTGCCTGGAGTGCCGGGGAGGGCAATCAGCCCCAGCATTTT. Amino acids: CAWSAGEGNQPQHF. The chain is built from TRBV30 and TRBJ1-5; D not certain. The germline V gene has CDR1 GTSNPN and CDR2 SVGIG (reference sequence). CDR3 length: 14 residues. Trimming left V 1 base short and J 2 bases short, with 9 bases between.

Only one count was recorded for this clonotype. CDR3 coding DNA: TGTGCCATCAGTGAGCCGGCTAGCGGGGAACGGGCCCAGTACTTC. It translates to CAISEPASGERAQYF. The chain uses TRBV10-3 and TRBJ2-5; 9 bases align to TRBD2. The CDR3 is 15 residues long. Losses at the gene ends were 2 bases for V and 9 bases for J; bases not matched to a gene: 10. Per germline, CDR1 ENHRY and CDR2 SYGVKD.

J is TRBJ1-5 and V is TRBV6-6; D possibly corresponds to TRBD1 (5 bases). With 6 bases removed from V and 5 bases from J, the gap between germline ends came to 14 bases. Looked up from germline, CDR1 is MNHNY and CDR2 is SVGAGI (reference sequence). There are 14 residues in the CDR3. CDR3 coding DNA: TGTGCCAGCAGGCCCGGAGGGGTCGATCAGCCCCAGCATTTT. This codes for CASRPGGVDQPQHF.

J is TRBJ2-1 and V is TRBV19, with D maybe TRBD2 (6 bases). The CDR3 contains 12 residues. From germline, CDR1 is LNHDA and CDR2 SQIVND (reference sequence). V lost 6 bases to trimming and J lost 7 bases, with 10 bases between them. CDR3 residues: CASRTGVNEQFF. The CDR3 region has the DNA TGTGCCAGTAGGACGGGGGTAAATGAGCAGTTCTTC.

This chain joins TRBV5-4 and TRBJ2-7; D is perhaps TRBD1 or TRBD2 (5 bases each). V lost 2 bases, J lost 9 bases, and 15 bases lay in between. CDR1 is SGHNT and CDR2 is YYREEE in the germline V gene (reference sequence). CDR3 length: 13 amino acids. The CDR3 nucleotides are TGTGCCAGCAGCTTTAGGGGTGGGGGAGCGCAGTACTTC. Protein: CASSFRGGGAQYF.

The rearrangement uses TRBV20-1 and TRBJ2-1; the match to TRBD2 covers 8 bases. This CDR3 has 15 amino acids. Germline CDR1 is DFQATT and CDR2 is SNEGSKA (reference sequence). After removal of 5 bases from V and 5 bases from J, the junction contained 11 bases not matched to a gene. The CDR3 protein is CSAEEAGLVDNEQFF. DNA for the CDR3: TGCAGTGCTGAGGAAGCGGGACTAGTAGACAATGAGCAGTTCTTC.

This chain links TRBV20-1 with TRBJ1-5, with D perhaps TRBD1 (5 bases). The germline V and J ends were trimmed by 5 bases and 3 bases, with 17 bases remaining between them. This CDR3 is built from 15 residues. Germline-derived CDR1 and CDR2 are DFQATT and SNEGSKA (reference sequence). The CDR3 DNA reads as TGCAGTGCTCCCTCAGATTCGGGGGACAATCAGCCCCAGCATTTT. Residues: CSAPSDSGDNQPQHF.

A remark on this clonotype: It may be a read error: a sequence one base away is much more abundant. CDR3 in amino acids: CASSLESNQPQHF. CDR3 coding DNA: TGTGCCAGCAGCTTAGAGAGCAATCAGCCCCAGCATTTT. The genes are TRBV7-9 and TRBJ1-5; no clear D. CDR1 SEHNR and CDR2 FQNEAQ come from the germline V gene (reference sequence). The CDR3 has 13 amino acids. Trimming removed 1 base from V and 1 base from J, with 2 bases in between.